These 23 T cell receptor beta chains share one sample of origin, sequenced in a study of T cells after yellow fever vaccination. TCRdb ran MiXCR on the 5' RACE reads and lists one entry per CDR3 protein. The data contain 610,000 or so distinct CDR3 sequences, approximately 13% of them singletons. Sequenced material: PBMCs, taken on the day of the yellow fever booster vaccination. The receptor set was obtained from a man younger than 40 who received the YFV17D yellow fever vaccine.

This clonotype turned up a few times. The chain has TRBV18 and TRBJ2-3; maybe TRBD2 (5 bases). There are 15 residues in the CDR3. Trimming removed 2 bases from V and 5 bases from J, with 14 bases in between. Per the germline V gene, CDR1 is KGHSH and CDR2 is LQKENI. The CDR3 DNA reads TGTGCCAGCTCACCAAGAACGAGGGAAAGAGATACGCAGTATTTT. This encodes CASSPRTRERDTQYF.

This clonotype was detected only a few times. The chain has TRBV19 and TRBJ2-2, with 10 bases fitting TRBD1. The CDR3 is 16 residues long. The J segment lost 3 bases and the V segment lost 5 bases, leaving 6 bases of the junction unmatched. Germline values: CDR1 LNHDA, CDR2 SQIVND (reference sequence). Here the CDR3 DNA reads TGTGCCAGTAGTCCCCGGGACAGGGGCTACACCGGGGAGCTGTTTTTT. Protein: CASSPRDRGYTGELFF.

This clonotype was seen ten or more times. The chain couples TRBV7-2 to TRBJ2-5; TRBD1 matches at 8 bases. Trimming took 5 bases from V and 5 from J; bases not matched to a gene: 10. The CDR3 covers 15 residues. Germline assignment: CDR1 SGHTA and CDR2 FQGNSA. CDR3 nucleotides: TGTGCCAGCAGCGTGCAGGGGGCGCTGAGGGAGACCCAGTACTTC. This encodes CASSVQGALRETQYF.

In this sample, this clonotype turned up a few times. The chain links TRBV29-1 to TRBJ2-7; 10 positions agree with TRBD2. Germline-derived CDR1 and CDR2 are SQVTM and ANQGSEA. The V and J ends lost 0 bases and 3 bases, in that order; junction bases with no gene match: 17. The CDR3 extends over 19 amino acids. This CDR3 is CSVEDSGTRTSGTVYEQYF. CDR3 DNA: TGCAGCGTTGAAGATTCGGGCACGAGGACTAGCGGAACGGTCTACGAGCAGTACTTC.

The table lists this clonotype with a few counts. The chain employs TRBV3-1 and TRBJ1-1; 9 nucleotides match TRBD1. The V gene end was trimmed by 2 bases and the J gene end by 1 base; junction bases not matched to a gene: 5. There are 16 residues in the CDR3. In germline, CDR1 is LGHDT, CDR2 YNNKEL (reference sequence). In DNA form, the CDR3 reads TGTGCCAGCAGCCAAAGGAGACAGGGGGGGAACACTGAAGCTTTCTTT. Its translation: CASSQRRQGGNTEAFF.

This rearrangement joins TRBV9 to TRBJ2-1, with 8 positions matching TRBD2. Germline V CDR1 and CDR2: SGDLS, YYNGEE. V was clipped by 3 bases and J by 7 bases; unmatched bases: 6. The CDR3 contains 14 residues. Here the CDR3 reads CASSASGSWNEQFF. DNA of the CDR3: TGTGCCAGCAGCGCCAGCGGGAGCTGGAATGAGCAGTTCTTC.

The chain couples TRBV20-1 to TRBJ2-7, with D possibly matching TRBD1 (6 bases). Germline-derived CDR1 and CDR2 are DFQATT and SNEGSKA (reference sequence). V gave up 3 bases and J gave up 2 bases, with 14 bases separating them. The CDR3 extends over 14 amino acids. CDR3 region: CSASRQERAYEQYF. The CDR3 DNA sequence: TGCAGTGCTAGTAGACAGGAACGTGCCTACGAGCAGTACTTC.

This clonotype was seen a few times. This chain connects TRBV5-4 to TRBJ2-7; 12 bases align to TRBD2. CDR1 and CDR2 (germline): SGHNT, YYREEE (reference sequence). This CDR3 has 17 amino acids. V shed 4 bases, J shed 6 bases, and the junction held 14 bases outside the gene matches. This chain's CDR3 is CASSLNPGGLAGSEQYF. CDR3 sequence (DNA): TGTGCCAGCAGCCTTAACCCGGGCGGACTAGCGGGATCCGAGCAGTACTTC.

This chain links TRBV12-3 or TRBV12-4 with TRBJ2-5; possible D gene TRBD2, 5 bases. Between the trimmed V and J ends, which lost 8 bases and 2 bases, there was a span of 9 bases. The CDR3 spans 12 residues. The CDR3: CASQLGQETQYF. The CDR3 DNA is TGTGCCAGCCAACTAGGGCAAGAGACCCAGTACTTC.

The rearrangement joins TRBV29-1 to TRBJ2-7; 9 bases agree with TRBD1. Germline CDR1 is SQVTM and CDR2 is ANQGSEA. CDR3 length: 13 residues. J gave up 3 bases and V 4 bases, and 4 bases lay outside the gene matches. The CDR3 DNA is TGCAGCGTTGGGACAGGGGAAATCTACGAGCAGTACTTC. Residues: CSVGTGEIYEQYF.

This clonotype was observed once. This may come from a read error, since a much larger clone is one base off. The rearrangement joins TRBV7-3 to TRBJ2-5; D is ambiguous. V lost 7 bases and J 5 bases, leaving 17 bases between the germline ends. Germline values: CDR1 SGHTA, CDR2 FQGTGA. The CDR3 length is 14 residues. The CDR3 here is CASKLHASHETQYF. For the CDR3, the DNA is TGTGCCAGCAAGCTGCACGCCAGCCATGAGACCCAGTACTTC.

The V and J genes are TRBV6-5 and TRBJ2-1; TRBD2 matches 8 bases. CDR3 size: 17 residues. Looked up from germline, CDR1 is MNHEY and CDR2 is SVGAGI. The ends lost 1 base at V and 8 bases at J; junction bases unmatched: 13. CDR3 in DNA: TGTGCCAGCAGTTACTATACTAGCGGACAAGTTGGGGATGAGCAGTTCTTC. Protein: CASSYYTSGQVGDEQFF.

This clonotype was counted between two and nine times. V gene TRBV20-1 combines with J gene TRBJ2-3, with no clear D. CDR1 is DFQATT, CDR2 SNEGSKA, per germline (reference sequence). CDR3 length equals 17 residues. Deletions cut 6 bases from V and 0 bases from J, with 22 bases between. The CDR3 DNA reads as TGCAGTGCCGCCCACAGAAATCTTGCCCGAAGCACAGATACGCAGTATTTT. Encoded protein: CSAAHRNLARSTDTQYF.

There are a few counts of this clonotype. The chain is built from TRBV6-5 and TRBJ1-1; weak D call: TRBD1 (6 bases). Germline CDR1 MNHEY, CDR2 SVGAGI. The CDR3 extends over 15 amino acids. Trimming took 4 bases from V and 1 from J, leaving 13 bases between them. The CDR3 DNA reads as TGTGCCAGCAGTTCCATCGGACAGACGAACACTGAAGCTTTCTTT. It translates to CASSSIGQTNTEAFF.

The table lists this clonotype with many counts. This chain joins TRBV5-4 and TRBJ2-1; D is perhaps TRBD1 (6 bases). Trimming removed 1 base at V and 5 bases at J, with 7 bases between. This CDR3 contains 13 residues. The germline V gene has CDR1 SGHNT and CDR2 YYREEE (reference sequence). The CDR3: CASSLWTDNEQFF. The CDR3 DNA sequence: TGTGCCAGCAGCTTGTGGACAGACAATGAGCAGTTCTTC.

In this sample, this clonotype turned up a few times. The chain recombines TRBV7-9 with TRBJ2-1, with a possible D match to TRBD2 (6 bases). V was cut by 2 bases and J by 3 bases, with 11 bases left in between. Germline V gene lookup returns CDR1 SEHNR and CDR2 FQNEAQ (reference sequence). The CDR3 runs to 15 residues. CDR3 region: CASSLLAADYNEQFF. CDR3 DNA: TGTGCCAGCAGCTTATTAGCGGCGGACTACAATGAGCAGTTCTTC. The full variable domain, completed using reference TRBV7-9 and TRBJ2-1, is DTGVSQNPRHKITKRGQNVTFRCDPISEHNRLYWYRQTLGQGPEFLTYFQNEAQLEKSRLLSDRFSAERPKGSFSTLEIQRTEQGDSAMYLCASSLLAADYNEQFFGPGTRLTVL.

A few counts support this clonotype. The chain couples TRBV5-1 to TRBJ2-7; the match to TRBD1 covers 10 bases. In germline, CDR1 is SGHRS, CDR2 YFSETQ. CDR3 length: 15 residues. Trimming removed 4 bases from V and 4 bases from J; junction bases left unmatched: 8. CDR3 nucleotide sequence: TGCGCCAGCAGCCCCCGGAGGGACAGGGGTTACGAGCAGTACTTC. Protein product: CASSPRRDRGYEQYF.

This clonotype turned up a few times. This sequence joins TRBV10-3 and TRBJ2-3; D unclear. The length of the CDR3 is 12 residues. Germline V CDR1 and CDR2: ENHRY, SYGVKD. V was trimmed by 5 bases and J by 5 bases, leaving 8 bases between them. The CDR3 is CAISNNRDTQYF. CDR3 nucleotide sequence: TGTGCCATCAGTAATAACAGAGATACGCAGTATTTT.

The chain has TRBV19 and TRBJ2-1; perhaps D is TRBD1 or TRBD2 (5 bases each). The CDR3 consists of 17 residues. CDR1 and CDR2 from the germline V gene are LNHDA and SQIVND (reference sequence). Trimming took 2 bases from V and 0 from J, leaving 14 bases between them. The CDR3 protein is CASSIPGGRRSYNEQFF. CDR3 in DNA: TGTGCCAGTAGTATACCTGGGGGACGCCGCTCCTACAATGAGCAGTTCTTC. Looking up the rest from reference TRBV19 and TRBJ2-1 gives the full variable domain: DGGITQSPKYLFRKEGQNVTLSCEQNLNHDAMYWYRQDPGQGLRLIYYSQIVNDFQKGDIAEGYSVSREKKESFPLTVTSAQKNPTAFYLCASSIPGGRRSYNEQFFGPGTRLTVL.

The chain couples TRBV12-3 or TRBV12-4 to TRBJ2-5; D unresolved. CDR3 length: 15 residues. Trimming shortened V by 1 base and J by 0 bases, and 9 bases separated the two germline ends. The CDR3 nucleotides are TGTGCCAGCAGTTTAGATGTAACCCACCAAGAGACCCAGTACTTC. It yields the protein CASSLDVTHQETQYF.

The chain is built from TRBV28 and TRBJ2-5, with D perhaps TRBD2 (6 bases). V dropped 6 bases and J dropped 3 bases, with 17 bases sitting between them. This CDR3 is built from 15 residues. Germline V gives CDR1 MDHEN, CDR2 SYDVKM. In nucleotides, the CDR3 is TGTGCCAGCAGCTCTTCAGAGCGGGCCGAAGAGACCCAGTACTTC. Amino acid sequence: CASSSSERAEETQYF.

The chain joins TRBV20-1 to TRBJ2-3, with 15 bases fitting TRBD2. V dropped 4 bases and J dropped 11; count of bases not matched to a gene: 16. Germline V gives CDR1 DFQATT, CDR2 SNEGSKA (reference sequence). This CDR3 spans 17 amino acids. In nucleotides, the CDR3 is TGCAGTGCTACCAGTCCCGGGACTAGCGGGGGGATCGTGAGGCAGTATTTT. It translates to CSATSPGTSGGIVRQYF.

The chain couples TRBV7-9 to TRBJ2-2; the match to TRBD1 covers 9 bases. There are 17 residues in the CDR3. The germline gives CDR1 SEHNR, CDR2 FQNEAQ (reference sequence). The J segment lost 2 bases and the V segment lost 4 bases, leaving 8 bases of the junction unmatched. The DNA for the CDR3 is TGTGCCAGCAGCTGGGGGACAGGGACACTCAACACCGGGGAGCTGTTTTTT. It specifies CASSWGTGTLNTGELFF. Together with reference TRBV7-9 and TRBJ2-2, the CDR3 gives the full variable domain: DTGVSQNPRHKITKRGQNVTFRCDPISEHNRLYWYRQTLGQGPEFLTYFQNEAQLEKSRLLSDRFSAERPKGSFSTLEIQRTEQGDSAMYLCASSWGTGTLNTGELFFGEGSRLTVL.